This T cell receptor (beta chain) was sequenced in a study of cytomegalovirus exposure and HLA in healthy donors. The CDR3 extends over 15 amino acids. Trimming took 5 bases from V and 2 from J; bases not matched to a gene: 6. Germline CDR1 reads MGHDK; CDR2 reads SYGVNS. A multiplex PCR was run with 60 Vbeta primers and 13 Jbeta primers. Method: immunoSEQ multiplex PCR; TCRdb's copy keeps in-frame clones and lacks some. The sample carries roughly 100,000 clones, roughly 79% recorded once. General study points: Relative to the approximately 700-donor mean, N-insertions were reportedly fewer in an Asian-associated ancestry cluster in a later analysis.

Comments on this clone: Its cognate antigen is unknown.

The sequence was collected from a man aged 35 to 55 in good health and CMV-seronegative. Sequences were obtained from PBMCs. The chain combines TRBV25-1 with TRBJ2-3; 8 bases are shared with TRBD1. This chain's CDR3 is CASSSPGGPTDTQYF. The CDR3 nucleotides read TGTGCCAGCAGTTCACCAGGGGGCCCCACAGATACGCAGTATTTT.